The 9 T cell receptor beta chains below were found in one sample sequenced in a study of STAT5B mutations in CD4+ large granular lymphocyte leukemia. Assay used: immunoSEQ multiplex PCR; TCRdb lists only in-frame clones, some missing. In the table there are tens of thousands of clones, 60% to 80% of which are singletons. The sample was CD4+ T cells from blood buffy coats. These receptors all stem from a human donor in good health.

The chain carries TRBV19 and TRBJ1-3, with a weak D call TRBD1 (5 bases). The V and J ends lost 4 bases and 0 bases respectively, with 10 bases between them. Germline V gene data show CDR1 as LNHDA and CDR2 as SQIVND (reference sequence). This CDR3 comprises 15 residues. CDR3: CASSTGPTSGNTIYF. DNA for the CDR3: TGTGCCAGTAGTACGGGACCAACCTCTGGAAACACCATATATTTT.

Regarding this clone: Other nucleotide sequences in the sample specify the same CDR3. The CDR3 here is CASSEFGVTEAFF. The CDR3 DNA follows: TGTGCCAGCAGTGAATTTGGTGTGACTGAAGCTTTCTTT. The V gene is TRBV6-1, the J gene TRBJ1-1; D not resolved. Deletions cut 2 bases from V and 5 bases from J, with 9 bases between. Germline assignment: CDR1 MNHNS and CDR2 SASEGT. This CDR3 contains 13 residues.

This chain connects TRBV29-1 to TRBJ2-3, with D unclear. The CDR3 extends over 10 amino acids. V lost 7 bases and J 1 base, leaving 3 bases between the germline ends. The germline gives CDR1 SQVTM, CDR2 ANQGSEA. The CDR3 DNA is TGCAGCGCCGGCACAGATACGCAGTATTTT. Translation gives CSAGTDTQYF.

The rearrangement links TRBV9 to TRBJ2-3; D gene ambiguous. The CDR3 runs 14 residues. The V gene lost 0 bases and the J gene lost 1 base, with 6 bases spanning the gap. Germline values: CDR1 SGDLS, CDR2 YYNGEE. Here the CDR3 DNA reads TGTGCCAGCAGCGTAGAGGCAGGCACAGATACGCAGTATTTT. It is translated as CASSVEAGTDTQYF.

The chain uses TRBV4-2 and TRBJ1-1; D ambiguous. The V end lost 4 bases, the J end lost 3 bases, and 12 bases lay between the germline ends. The CDR3 covers 14 residues. Germline values: CDR1 LGHNA, CDR2 YNFKEQ. CDR3 residues: CASSPGPSDTEAFF. In DNA, the CDR3 is TGTGCCAGCAGCCCCGGGCCCTCGGACACTGAAGCTTTCTTT.

The chain employs TRBV11-2 and TRBJ2-7; TRBD2 is a possible D gene (6 bases). Trimming took off 5 bases at V and 5 bases at J, with 19 bases between the two ends. The CDR3 consists of 15 residues. Germline CDR1 SGHAT, CDR2 FQNNGV. CDR3 sequence (DNA): TGTGCCAGCAGCCGATCCGGAGGGCCCCTTAACGAGCAGTACTTC. Protein: CASSRSGGPLNEQYF. The whole variable domain, remainder taken from reference TRBV11-2 and TRBJ2-7, is EAGVAQSPRYKIIEKRQSVAFWCNPISGHATLYWYQQILGQGPKLLIQFQNNGVVDDSQLPKDRFSAERLKGVDSTLKIQPAKLEDSAVYLCASSRSGGPLNEQYFGPGTRLTVT.

CDR3 amino acids: CATSREAGFQETQYF. CDR3 nucleotides: TGTGCCACCAGCAGAGAGGCAGGTTTCCAAGAGACCCAGTACTTC. The V gene is TRBV15, the J gene TRBJ2-5, with D uncertain. Trimming removed 0 bases at V and 1 base at J, with 9 bases between. Germline-derived CDR1 and CDR2 are LNHNV and YYDKDF (reference sequence). This CDR3 has 15 residues.

V usage is TRBV7-2 and J usage is TRBJ2-2, with TRBD2 identical over 9 bases. The V gene end was trimmed by 3 bases and the J gene end by 7 bases; junction bases not matched to a gene: 9. The CDR3 sequence is 16 residues long. The V gene's germline CDR1 is SGHTA and CDR2 FQGNSA. This CDR3 reads CASSFLSGGRGGELFF. In DNA, the CDR3 is TGTGCCAGCAGCTTTTTAAGCGGGGGGCGGGGCGGGGAGCTGTTTTTT.

This clone is a singleton in its sample. The rearrangement joins TRBV6-5 to TRBJ2-1; 10 bases agree with TRBD1. Germline V gene data show CDR1 as MNHEY and CDR2 as SVGAGI. Germline trimming cut 8 bases from V and 7 bases from J; bases unmatched to any gene: 5. The CDR3 consists of 13 residues. Here the CDR3 DNA reads TGTGCCAGCCGGGACAGGGGTCGAAATGAGCAGTTCTTC. Its translation: CASRDRGRNEQFF.